Given below is one T cell receptor (beta chain) in context. Its antigen is still unknown. Peripheral blood was drawn, around 9.4 milliliters per donor. The sample comes from a study of blood T cells in healthy people across ages. Findings of the study overall: Correlation between TCR beta diversity and naive T cell percentage was strong.

A J-beta primer mix and a sample-barcoded 5' primer were used in a second PCR of roughly 6 to 11 cycles. Every cDNA was tagged by a template-switch adaptor with 12 random nucleotides. TCRdb re-called the 5' RACE reads with MiXCR, one entry per CDR3 protein. The sample lists fewer than 800,000 distinct CDR3 sequences, around 21% occurring once. This CDR3 contains 15 residues. V was pared by 6 bases and J by 1 base, with 5 bases of the junction left unmatched. Germline V gives CDR1 KGHDR, CDR2 SFDVKD. This clonotype originated in a man aged 65 to 79 in good health. Source material: blood. This chain links TRBV24-1 with TRBJ2-3, with 8 bases fitting TRBD2. The CDR3 nucleotides are TGTGCCACCAGTCGGGGGGGCGTTGGCACAGATACGCAGTATTTT. Residues: CATSRGGVGTDTQYF.